These 14 T cell receptor beta chains came from one sample sequenced in a study of a mutant IDH1 vaccine in newly diagnosed glioma. The protocol was immunoSEQ multiplex PCR, while the TCRdb copy is restricted to in-frame clones and leaves out a portion. The sample has some 60,000 clones, around 86% seen once. Antigens of these TCRs are unknown. Described time point: week 23, last vaccination. Vaccine doses each comprised 300 ug of mutant IDH1 20-mer peptide, with topical imiquimod. The sample consisted of PBMCs, taken from a glioma patient whose treatment included an IDH1 peptide vaccine. All receptors derive from a man aged 40-49 years with glioma.

The chain carries TRBV6-5 and TRBJ1-1, with D maybe TRBD1 (5 bases). The germline gives CDR1 MNHEY, CDR2 SVGAGI. Deletions cut 0 bases from V and 0 bases from J, with 8 bases between. The CDR3 runs to 15 residues. The CDR3 is CASSYSQGLNTEAFF. In DNA form, the CDR3 reads TGTGCCAGCAGTTACTCGCAGGGTTTGAACACTGAAGCTTTCTTT.

V and J are TRBV7-3 and TRBJ2-2; D gene ambiguous. Germline V gene lookup returns CDR1 SGHTA and CDR2 FQGTGA. V was cut by 2 bases and J by 8 bases, with 3 bases left in between. The CDR3 runs to 11 residues. The CDR3 spells CASSLEGELFF. The CDR3 nucleotides read TGTGCCAGCAGCTTAGAGGGGGAGCTGTTTTTT. The variable domain in full, with the rest retrieved from reference TRBV7-3 and TRBJ2-2, is GAGVSQTPSNKVTEKGKYVELRCDPISGHTALYWYRQSLGQGPEFLIYFQGTGAADDSGLPNDRFFAVRPEGSVSTLKIQRTERGDSAVYLCASSLEGELFFGEGSRLTVL.

This clone was counted between two and nine times. The chain couples TRBV19 to TRBJ1-1; maybe TRBD1 (6 bases). CDR1 is LNHDA, CDR2 SQIVND, per germline (reference sequence). The CDR3 sequence is 15 residues long. V shed 7 bases and J shed 6 bases, with 21 bases lying between them. The CDR3 loop is CASTSGGAGEPEAFF. CDR3 coding DNA: TGTGCCAGTACCTCGGGGGGGGCGGGTGAACCTGAAGCTTTCTTT.

The chain recombines TRBV29-1 with TRBJ2-7; TRBD1 agrees at 9 bases. The germline V gene has CDR1 SQVTM and CDR2 ANQGSEA. The CDR3 runs 13 residues. V shed 4 bases, J shed 5 bases, and the junction held 6 bases outside the gene matches. The CDR3 protein is CSVAGTGRHEQYF. CDR3 in DNA: TGCAGCGTTGCTGGGACAGGGCGGCACGAGCAGTACTTC.

The rearrangement links TRBV10-3 to TRBJ1-5, with 7 bases identical to TRBD1. CDR1 is ENHRY and CDR2 is SYGVKD in the germline V gene. Unmatched junction bases numbered 6, after V lost 4 bases and J lost 0 bases. The CDR3 consists of 16 residues. The CDR3 DNA reads TGTGCCATCAGTGTAGGGGGCGCGAGTAGCAATCAGCCCCAGCATTTT. This gives the protein CAISVGGASSNQPQHF.

The V call is TRBV5-1, the J call TRBJ2-7, with no clear D. This CDR3 comprises 14 residues. Germline loops: CDR1 SGHRS, CDR2 YFSETQ. V lost 1 base to trimming and J lost 5 bases, with 13 bases between them. The DNA of the CDR3 is TGCGCCAGCAGCTTGCAGATCGGTACCGACGAGCAGTACTTC. It yields the protein CASSLQIGTDEQYF.

The J gene is TRBJ2-3, the V gene TRBV7-9; D possibly corresponds to TRBD2 (5 bases). CDR1 SEHNR and CDR2 FQNEAQ come from the germline V gene (reference sequence). V gave up 4 bases and J gave up 0 bases, with 8 bases separating them. The CDR3 extends over 14 amino acids. The CDR3 DNA is TGTGCCAGCAGCTCCCGCGGGAGCACAGATACGCAGTATTTT. Translating it yields CASSSRGSTDTQYF.

V usage is TRBV5-6 and J usage is TRBJ2-5; no clear D. Germline assignment: CDR1 SGHDT and CDR2 YYEEEE. This CDR3 contains 12 residues. Trimming took off 4 bases at V and 5 bases at J, with 9 bases between the two ends. CDR3: CASSLDRETQYF. CDR3 nucleotide sequence: TGTGCCAGCAGCCTGGATCGGGAGACCCAGTACTTC.

This chain connects TRBV25-1 to TRBJ2-3; D perhaps matches TRBD2 (5 bases). The CDR3 runs to 13 residues. The V and J ends lost 6 bases and 1 base respectively, with 8 bases between them. In germline, CDR1 is MGHDK, CDR2 SYGVNS. CDR3 amino acids: CASRGDGTDTQYF. CDR3 bases: TGTGCCAGCAGGGGAGACGGCACAGATACGCAGTATTTT.

This clone was detected only once. The chain uses TRBV7-8 and TRBJ2-4; 7 nucleotides line up with TRBD1. The CDR3 consists of 16 residues. Germline values: CDR1 SGHVS, CDR2 FQNEAQ. The V and J ends lost 7 bases and 3 bases, in that order; junction bases with no gene match: 12. CDR3 amino acids: CASTSDRVFGKNIQYF. CDR3 DNA sequence: TGTGCCAGCACATCAGACAGGGTATTTGGCAAAAACATTCAGTACTTC.

A remark on this clone: This CDR3 is also generated by other DNA sequences in the sample. The chain recombines TRBV5-5 with TRBJ1-4; no firm D call. Germline loops: CDR1 SGHKS, CDR2 YYEKEE (reference sequence). CDR3 size: 12 residues. Trimming removed 2 bases from V and 7 bases from J, with 6 bases in between. As DNA, the CDR3 is TGTGCCAGCAGCTTTGAAGCTGAAAAACTGTTTTTT. Amino acids: CASSFEAEKLFF.

The J gene is TRBJ1-1, the V gene TRBV27; D is undetermined. This CDR3 contains 15 residues. CDR1 MNHEY and CDR2 SMNVEV come from the germline V gene (reference sequence). V lost 1 base and J 0 bases, leaving 9 bases between the germline ends. The CDR3 spells CASSLYRQMNTEAFF. CDR3 in DNA: TGTGCCAGCAGTTTATATAGGCAGATGAACACTGAAGCTTTCTTT.

The rearrangement uses TRBV27 and TRBJ1-1; D not resolved. This CDR3 region has 13 residues. Germline lookup yields CDR1 MNHEY and CDR2 SMNVEV (reference sequence). Deletions cut 5 bases from V and 0 bases from J, with 7 bases between. In nucleotides, the CDR3 is TGTGCCAGCAGTACCCTAATGAACACTGAAGCTTTCTTT. Protein sequence: CASSTLMNTEAFF.

As DNA, the CDR3 is TGTGCCAGCAGCCTTCGGACTGGTCTCGGCACAGATACGCAGTATTTT. Translation: CASSLRTGLGTDTQYF. The V call is TRBV9, the J call TRBJ2-3, with a weak D call TRBD2 (5 bases). Germline CDR1 is SGDLS and CDR2 is YYNGEE. The CDR3 contains 16 residues. V gave up 4 bases and J gave up 1 base, with 16 bases separating them.